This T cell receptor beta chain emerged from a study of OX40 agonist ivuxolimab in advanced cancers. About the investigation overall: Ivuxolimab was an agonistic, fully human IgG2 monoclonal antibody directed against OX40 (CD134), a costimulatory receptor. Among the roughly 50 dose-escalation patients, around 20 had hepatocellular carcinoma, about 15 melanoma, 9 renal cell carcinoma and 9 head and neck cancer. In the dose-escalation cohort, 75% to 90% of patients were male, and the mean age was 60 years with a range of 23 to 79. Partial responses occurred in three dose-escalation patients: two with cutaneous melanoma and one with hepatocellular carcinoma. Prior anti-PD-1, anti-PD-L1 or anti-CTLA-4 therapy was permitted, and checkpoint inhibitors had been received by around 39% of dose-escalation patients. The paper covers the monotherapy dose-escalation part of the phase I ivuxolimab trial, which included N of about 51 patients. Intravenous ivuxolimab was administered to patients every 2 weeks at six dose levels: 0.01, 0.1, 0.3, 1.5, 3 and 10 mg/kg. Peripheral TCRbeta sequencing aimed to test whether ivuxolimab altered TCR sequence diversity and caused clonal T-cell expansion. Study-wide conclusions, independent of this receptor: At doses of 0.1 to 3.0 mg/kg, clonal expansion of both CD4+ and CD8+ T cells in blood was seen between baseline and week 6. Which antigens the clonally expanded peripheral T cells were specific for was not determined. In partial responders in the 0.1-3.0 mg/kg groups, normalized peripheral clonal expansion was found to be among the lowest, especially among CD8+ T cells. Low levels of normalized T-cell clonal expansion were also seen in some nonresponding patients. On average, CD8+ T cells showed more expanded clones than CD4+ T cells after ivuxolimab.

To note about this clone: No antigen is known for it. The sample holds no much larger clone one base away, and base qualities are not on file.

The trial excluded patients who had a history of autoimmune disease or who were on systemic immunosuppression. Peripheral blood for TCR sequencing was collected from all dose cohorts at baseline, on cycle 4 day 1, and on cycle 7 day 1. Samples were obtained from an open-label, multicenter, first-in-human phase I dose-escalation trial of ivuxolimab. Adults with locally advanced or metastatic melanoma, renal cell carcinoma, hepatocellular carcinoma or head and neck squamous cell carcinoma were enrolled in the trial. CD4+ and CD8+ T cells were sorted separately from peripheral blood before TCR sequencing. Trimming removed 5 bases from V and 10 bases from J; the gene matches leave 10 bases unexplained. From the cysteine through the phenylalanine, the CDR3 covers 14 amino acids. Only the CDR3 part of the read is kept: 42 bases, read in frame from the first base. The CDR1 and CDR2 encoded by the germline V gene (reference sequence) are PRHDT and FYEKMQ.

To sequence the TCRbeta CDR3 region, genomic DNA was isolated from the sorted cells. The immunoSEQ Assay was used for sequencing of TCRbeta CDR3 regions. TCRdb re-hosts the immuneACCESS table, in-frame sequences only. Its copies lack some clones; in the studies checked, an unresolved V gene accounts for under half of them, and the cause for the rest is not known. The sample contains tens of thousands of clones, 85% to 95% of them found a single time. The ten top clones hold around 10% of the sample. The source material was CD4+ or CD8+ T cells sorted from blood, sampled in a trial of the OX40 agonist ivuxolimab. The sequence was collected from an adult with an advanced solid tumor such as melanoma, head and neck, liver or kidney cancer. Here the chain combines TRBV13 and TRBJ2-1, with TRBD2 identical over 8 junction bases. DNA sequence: TGTGCCAGCAGCCGGGAGGGGTTTCGCAACGAGCAGTTCTTC. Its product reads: CASSREGFRNEQFF.